The 29 T cell receptor beta chains reported below all come from one sample, sequenced in a study of OX40 agonist ivuxolimab in advanced cancers. The table came from immunoSEQ multiplex PCR; TCRdb's copy has only in-frame clones and leaves some out. The data show some 100,000 clones, roughly 80% seen once. Material: CD4+ or CD8+ T cells sorted from blood, obtained in a trial of the OX40 agonist ivuxolimab. Receptor source: an adult with an advanced solid tumor such as melanoma, head and neck, liver or kidney cancer.

The J gene is TRBJ1-5, the V gene TRBV19; perhaps TRBD1 as D (5 bases). The CDR3 is 15 amino acids. The germline V gene has CDR1 LNHDA and CDR2 SQIVND (reference sequence). Trimming took off 2 bases at V and 6 bases at J, with 14 bases between the two ends. The DNA of the CDR3 is TGTGCCAGTAGTATACCCAGGGAGTCAGTTCAGCCCCAGCATTTT. Its translation: CASSIPRESVQPQHF. The full variable domain, with the rest looked up from reference TRBV19 and TRBJ1-5, is DGGITQSPKYLFRKEGQNVTLSCEQNLNHDAMYWYRQDPGQGLRLIYYSQIVNDFQKGDIAEGYSVSREKKESFPLTVTSAQKNPTAFYLCASSIPRESVQPQHFGDGTRLSIL.

V and J are TRBV19 and TRBJ2-7; D is unresolved. The germline V gene encodes CDR1 LNHDA and CDR2 SQIVND (reference sequence). The CDR3 loop spans 17 amino acids. Trimming took 5 bases from V and 3 from J, leaving 23 bases between them. The CDR3 spells CASSPSVTPRPHYEQYF. The CDR3 DNA reads as TGTGCCAGTAGTCCATCAGTCACCCCTAGACCCCACTACGAGCAGTACTTC.

CDR3 DNA sequence: TGTGCCAGCAGTTTAGGCGGCTATCAGCCCCAGCATTTT. Protein product: CASSLGGYQPQHF. The rearrangement links TRBV27 to TRBJ1-5; D is uncertain. Germline assignment: CDR1 MNHEY and CDR2 SMNVEV (reference sequence). CDR3 length: 13 residues. The germline V and J ends were trimmed by 2 bases and 5 bases, with 7 bases remaining between them.

This chain joins TRBV6-5 and TRBJ1-2, with 8 bases matching TRBD1. This CDR3 spans 14 amino acids. Germline V gives CDR1 MNHEY, CDR2 SVGAGI. Germline trimming cut 5 bases from V and 5 bases from J; bases unmatched to any gene: 7. The CDR3 here is CASSRDRGPYGYTF. The CDR3 coding sequence is TGTGCCAGCAGTCGCGACAGGGGTCCTTATGGCTACACCTTC.

This chain links TRBV5-1 with TRBJ1-2, with TRBD1 matching over 10 bases. Losses at the gene ends were 4 bases for V and 8 bases for J; bases not matched to a gene: 20. Germline V CDR1 and CDR2: SGHRS, YFSETQ. This CDR3 contains 18 residues. CDR3 sequence reads: CASSPRTGGFIGSGGYTF. The CDR3, as DNA: TGCGCCAGCAGCCCCCGGACAGGGGGTTTTATCGGTTCGGGGGGCTACACCTTC.

This sequence joins TRBV6-5 and TRBJ2-3, with D tentatively TRBD2 (5 bases). Germline V CDR1 and CDR2: MNHEY, SVGAGI. The CDR3 runs 15 residues. Trimming cost V 4 bases and J 4 bases, with 15 bases left between them. The CDR3 DNA sequence: TGTGCCAGCAGTTCCCGGTCCGGGATCCCAGATACGCAGTATTTT. Translating it yields CASSSRSGIPDTQYF.

This rearrangement joins TRBV27 to TRBJ1-5; D call uncertain. In germline, CDR1 is MNHEY, CDR2 SMNVEV (reference sequence). V lost 0 bases and J 0 bases, leaving 6 bases between the germline ends. The CDR3 consists of 15 residues. As DNA, the CDR3 is TGTGCCAGCAGTTTATCATTATATAGCAATCAGCCCCAGCATTTT. Its translation is CASSLSLYSNQPQHF.

The rearrangement uses TRBV19 and TRBJ2-3, with D possibly TRBD1 on 5 matching bases. In germline, CDR1 is LNHDA, CDR2 SQIVND (reference sequence). This CDR3 spans 15 amino acids. The V and J ends lost 6 bases and 9 bases respectively, with 22 bases between them. In DNA, the CDR3 is TGTGCCAGTAGGTCCGCGACAATACAGGATCGGACGCAGTATTTT. Translated, it gives CASRSATIQDRTQYF.

The chain employs TRBV6-5 and TRBJ2-2, with D possibly matching TRBD1 (6 bases). Germline assignment: CDR1 MNHEY and CDR2 SVGAGI. The length of the CDR3 is 14 residues. V was shortened by 7 bases and J by 5 bases, with 14 bases between the two germline ends. In DNA form, the CDR3 reads TGTGCCAGCACTGGGACAAGGAGAACCGGGGAGCTGTTTTTT. Its protein product is CASTGTRRTGELFF.

There are a few counts of this clone. CDR3 nucleotide sequence: TGCGCCAGCAGCCAAATAGCGGGAGGGAGCACAGATACGCAGTATTTT. Its translation is CASSQIAGGSTDTQYF. V and J are TRBV4-1 and TRBJ2-3, with TRBD2 matching over 11 bases. CDR3 size: 16 residues. J lost 0 bases, V lost 2 bases, and 1 base had no gene match. Germline-derived CDR1 and CDR2 are MGHRA and YSYEKL.

This clone was counted a single time. This chain connects TRBV5-6 to TRBJ2-5; D is unclear. The end of the DNA is better explained by TRBJ2-7, so the J call may be wrong. Germline CDR1 and CDR2: SGHDT and YYEEEE. The CDR3 runs 11 residues. CDR3 loop: CASSSADEQYF. The CDR3 nucleotides are TGTGCCAGCAGCTCCGCGGACGAGCAGTACTTC.

This clone was recorded a few times. J is TRBJ1-2 and V is TRBV7-3; D remains unclear. CDR1 SGHTA and CDR2 FQGTGA come from the germline V gene. The germline V and J ends were trimmed by 4 bases and 4 bases, with 10 bases remaining between them. This CDR3 has 13 residues. In DNA form, the CDR3 reads TGTGCCAGCAGCTCCGGACTGGGCTATGGCTACACCTTC. It is translated as CASSSGLGYGYTF.

The chain joins TRBV6-5 to TRBJ1-4; D uncertain. CDR3 length equals 14 residues. V dropped 8 bases and J dropped 0 bases, with 10 bases sitting between them. CDR1 and CDR2 (germline): MNHEY, SVGAGI. The CDR3 DNA reads TGTGCCAGCCGTGGGATTGCAACTAATGAAAAACTGTTTTTT. It translates to CASRGIATNEKLFF.

The CDR3 nucleotides read TGTGCCAGCAGAGGGGGGGCCAACGTCCTGACTTTC. This codes for CASRGGANVLTF. The rearrangement joins TRBV9 to TRBJ2-6; D is ambiguous. The CDR3 has 12 amino acids. V was shortened by 5 bases and J by 4 bases, with 4 bases between the two germline ends. Germline-derived CDR1 and CDR2 are SGDLS and YYNGEE.

The V call is TRBV2, the J call TRBJ1-4, with TRBD1 as a possible D gene (5 bases). V lost 7 bases and J lost 4, with 13 bases in between. CDR1 is SNHLY and CDR2 is FYNNEI in the germline V gene. The length of the CDR3 is 14 residues. The CDR3 nucleotides are TGTGCCAGCATTGAGAGACAGTTTAATGAAAAACTGTTTTTT. Protein product: CASIERQFNEKLFF.

V and J are TRBV6-1 and TRBJ1-1; D possibly corresponds to TRBD1 (5 bases). Germline loops: CDR1 MNHNS, CDR2 SASEGT. Trimming stripped 2 bases from V and 10 bases from J, with 8 bases between. This CDR3 is built from 11 residues. CDR3 DNA: TGTGCCAGCAGTGAAATGGGGGTAGCTTTCTTT. Its protein product is CASSEMGVAFF.

V usage is TRBV5-1 and J usage is TRBJ1-4; D ambiguous. The germline V gene has CDR1 SGHRS and CDR2 YFSETQ. V lost 0 bases and J lost 3, with 6 bases in between. The CDR3 consists of 14 residues. The CDR3 sequence: CASSLEGANEKLFF. The CDR3 nucleotides are TGCGCCAGCAGCTTGGAAGGAGCTAATGAAAAACTGTTTTTT.

In its sample, this clone was seen once. CDR3 in amino acids: CASSVPDPTDTQYF. The CDR3 bases are TGTGCCAGCAGCGTCCCGGACCCCACAGATACGCAGTATTTT. The V and J genes are TRBV9 and TRBJ2-3; D is unclear. The ends were cut back, 2 bases at V and 2 bases at J, with 9 bases in the middle. From germline, CDR1 is SGDLS and CDR2 YYNGEE. This CDR3 is 14 amino acids long.

This CDR3 is CASSIAEAYSNQPQHF. CDR3 DNA sequence: TGTGCCAGTAGTATAGCGGAAGCGTATAGCAATCAGCCCCAGCATTTT. This chain joins TRBV19 and TRBJ1-5; D gene unclear. CDR3 length: 16 amino acids. V dropped 1 base and J dropped 0 bases, with 10 bases sitting between them. Germline assignment: CDR1 LNHDA and CDR2 SQIVND (reference sequence).

This rearrangement joins TRBV27 to TRBJ1-5; possible D gene TRBD1, 5 bases. V was shortened by 7 bases and J by 2 bases, with 27 bases between the two germline ends. The CDR3 sequence is 19 residues long. The germline gives CDR1 MNHEY, CDR2 SMNVEV (reference sequence). The CDR3 coding sequence is TGTGCCAGCACCTCTCTCCGGACGCTCCTCCTGGGGGGCAATCAGCCCCAGCATTTT. Its protein is CASTSLRTLLLGGNQPQHF.

V usage is TRBV2 and J usage is TRBJ2-5; possible D gene TRBD2, 5 bases. The germline V and J ends were trimmed by 1 base and 5 bases, with 8 bases remaining between them. This CDR3 is built from 13 residues. CDR1 and CDR2 (germline): SNHLY, FYNNEI. The CDR3 DNA is TGTGCCAGCAGTGAAGAAAGGAGGGAGACCCAGTACTTC. Translated, it gives CASSEERRETQYF.

The chain recombines TRBV5-1 with TRBJ2-7; D is uncertain. The CDR3 has 12 amino acids. With 4 bases removed from V and 3 bases from J, the gap between germline ends came to 8 bases. Germline V gene sequence: CDR1 SGHRS, CDR2 YFSETQ. For the CDR3, the DNA is TGCGCCAGCAGCCCGTCCTACTACGAGCAGTACTTC. Translation gives CASSPSYYEQYF.

The V call is TRBV10-3, the J call TRBJ2-1; D tentatively fits TRBD1 or TRBD2 (5 bases each). Per the germline V gene, CDR1 is ENHRY and CDR2 is SYGVKD. V was clipped by 3 bases and J by 7 bases, with 13 bases between them. This CDR3 has 14 residues. CDR3 sequence: CAISDGGARNEQFF. The DNA for the CDR3 is TGTGCCATCAGTGATGGGGGAGCGAGGAATGAGCAGTTCTTC.

The count of this clone is one. The V and J genes are TRBV7-9 and TRBJ1-4; 8 nucleotides align to TRBD1. This CDR3 comprises 15 residues. The junction had 10 bases not matched to a gene; V was cut back by 7 bases and J by 6 bases. Per the germline V gene, CDR1 is SEHNR and CDR2 is FQNEAQ (reference sequence). CDR3 amino acids: CASTFQGAGDEKLFF. Written as DNA, the CDR3 is TGTGCCAGCACGTTCCAGGGGGCCGGGGATGAAAAACTGTTTTTT. The full variable domain, its missing parts supplied by reference TRBV7-9 and TRBJ1-4, is DTGVSQNPRHKITKRGQNVTFRCDPISEHNRLYWYRQTLGQGPEFLTYFQNEAQLEKSRLLSDRFSAERPKGSFSTLEIQRTEQGDSAMYLCASTFQGAGDEKLFFGSGTQLSVL.

This chain links TRBV29-1 with TRBJ1-1, with TRBD1 identical over 10 bases. With 4 bases clipped from V and 4 bases from J, the junction kept 0 bases outside the gene matches. CDR1 and CDR2 from the germline V gene are SQVTM and ANQGSEA. The CDR3 covers 12 residues. Here the CDR3 reads CSVGQGATEAFF. CDR3 DNA sequence: TGCAGCGTTGGACAGGGGGCCACTGAAGCTTTCTTT.

The chain has TRBV27 and TRBJ1-2; 10 bases fit TRBD1. The V segment lost 5 bases and the J segment 4 bases; nucleotides outside the gene matches: 4. CDR1 and CDR2 (germline): MNHEY, SMNVEV (reference sequence). This CDR3 is built from 14 residues. The CDR3 DNA follows: TGTGCCAGCAGTACACGGACAGGGGGCTATGGCTACACCTTC. Its translation is CASSTRTGGYGYTF.

This clone was seen once. The rearrangement joins TRBV9 to TRBJ2-1, with 9 bases that match TRBD2. The CDR3 covers 15 residues. CDR1 and CDR2 (germline): SGDLS, YYNGEE. V trimming: 3 bases; J trimming: 6 bases; junction bases outside the gene matches: 7. CDR3 coding DNA: TGTGCCAGCAGCGCCGGGACTAGCAGGTCCAATGAGCAGTTCTTC. It yields the protein CASSAGTSRSNEQFF.

The chain employs TRBV7-9 and TRBJ2-2; 10 bases map to TRBD1. From germline, CDR1 is SEHNR and CDR2 FQNEAQ (reference sequence). The junction had 13 bases not matched to a gene; V was cut back by 5 bases and J by 7 bases. The CDR3 extends over 17 amino acids. CDR3 sequence reads: CASSQGQGRGLVGELFF. CDR3 bases: TGTGCCAGCAGCCAGGGACAGGGGCGCGGGCTAGTCGGGGAGCTGTTTTTT.

This clone was observed a single time. The chain links TRBV5-6 to TRBJ2-5; possible D gene TRBD1, 6 bases. The better agreement between TRBJ2-7 and the DNA end casts doubt on the J call. This CDR3 is 14 amino acids long. The germline gives CDR1 SGHDT, CDR2 YYEEEE. CDR3 coding DNA: TGTGCCAGCAGCTACGGACAGCTCTCCTACGAGCAGTACTTC. Translation: CASSYGQLSYEQYF.